Listed below are T cell receptor beta chains from one sample, sequenced in a study of cytotoxic CD8 clonotypes in ibrutinib-treated CLL. Sequenced by immunoSEQ multiplex PCR; TCRdb stores in-frame clones only, minus some. The sample includes 150,000 to 200,000 clones, nearly 90% of them seen just once. The specimen comprised PBMCs, sampled at disease progression, from a patient treated with ibrutinib. The receptors shown here come from a human donor with chronic lymphocytic leukemia. CDR3s include the opening cysteine and the closing phenylalanine or tryptophan.

v_gene	j_gene	CDR3aa
TRBV30	TRBJ2-7	CAWSVPLRVPSILRTSGSQYEQYF
TRBV5-1	TRBJ2-3	CASSWGQGGGDTQYF
TRBV6-5	TRBJ1-2	CASSSDYNYGYTF
TRBV21-1	TRBJ2-3	CASSNGGRRGDTQYF
TRBV7-2	TRBJ1-2	CASSLEGTNYGYTF
TRBV5-1	TRBJ1-3	CASSLASGPGNTIYF
TRBV7-8	TRBJ1-4	CASSLFGLATNEKLFF
TRBV5-1	TRBJ2-7	CASSLGGPSGEQYF
TRBV2	TRBJ2-7	CATSEAVGPYEQYF
TRBV10-1	TRBJ2-1	CAQHGAGGISEQFF
TRBV11-1	TRBJ2-7	CASSGGGSGSLYEQYF
TRBV27	TRBJ2-7	CASSPGLAGGSYEQYF
TRBV19	TRBJ2-5	CASSRDQETQYF
TRBV27	TRBJ2-3	CASSLMGQGAFTDTQYF
TRBV19	TRBJ1-2	CASSTDRGNYGYTF
TRBV10-3	TRBJ2-7	CAISGQGSDEQYF
TRBV4-1	TRBJ2-2	CASSPRGTSGSFFTGELFF
TRBV28	TRBJ1-2	CASRFSVTGGVFTYGYTF
TRBV9	TRBJ1-4	CASSLGGSNEKLFF
TRBV19	TRBJ2-7	CASRTPDLAGAPRDEQYF
TRBV25-1	TRBJ2-1	CASSEYGATLGQFF
TRBV27	TRBJ2-6	CASSLFWARGQGVIGANVLTF
TRBV7-3	TRBJ2-2	CASSSGGRELFF
TRBV7-2	TRBJ2-7	CASSARAFTSYEQYF
TRBV7-9	TRBJ2-1	CASRMTGSEQFF
TRBV7-2	TRBJ2-1	CASSPGLAAYNEQFF
TRBV5-1	TRBJ1-5	CASSSLGGANQPQHF
TRBV19	TRBJ1-5	CASTRQDYQPQHF
TRBV10-3	TRBJ2-7	CAISEGGRVDEQYF
TRBV7-3	TRBJ2-3	CASSFAGGSTDTQYF
TRBV5-4	TRBJ1-1	CASSLEGYEAEAFF
TRBV29-1	TRBJ2-3	CSFRTSRDRGTDTQYF
TRBV5-1	TRBJ2-1	CASSSTPPSGNSYNEQFF
TRBV18	TRBJ1-1	CASSLGTEAFF
TRBV5-1	TRBJ1-2	CASSLGTGVNYGYTF
TRBV6-5	TRBJ2-7	CASSYSGHYEQYF
TRBV2	TRBJ1-2	CASSEGRNYGYTF
TRBV23-1	TRBJ2-3	CASKRWDTDTQYF
TRBV2	TRBJ2-7	CASSVEGLKGEQYF
TRBV2	TRBJ2-5	CASSSRGAAQETQYF